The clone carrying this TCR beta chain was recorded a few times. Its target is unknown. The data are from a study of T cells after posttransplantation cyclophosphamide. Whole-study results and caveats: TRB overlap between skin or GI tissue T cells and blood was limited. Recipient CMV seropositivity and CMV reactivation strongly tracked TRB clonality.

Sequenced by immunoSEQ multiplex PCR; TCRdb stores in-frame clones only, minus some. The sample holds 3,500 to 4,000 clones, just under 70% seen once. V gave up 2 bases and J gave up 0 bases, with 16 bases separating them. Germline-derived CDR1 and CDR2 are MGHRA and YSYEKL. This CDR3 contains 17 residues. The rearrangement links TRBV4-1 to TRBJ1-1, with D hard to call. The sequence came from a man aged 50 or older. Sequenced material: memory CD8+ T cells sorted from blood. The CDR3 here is CASSQQLRGRMNTEAFF. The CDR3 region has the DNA TGCGCCAGCAGCCAACAGCTGCGTGGCAGGATGAACACTGAAGCTTTCTTT.